The subject of this entry is one T cell receptor beta chain. This clone was seen only a few times. Its antigen remains undetermined. No qualities accompany the bases; no much larger clone lies one base away. The method behind the library was the immunoSEQ multiplex PCR assay. For the multiplex PCR, a mixture combining 60 forward primers for TCR Vbeta segments and 13 reverse primers for TCR Jbeta segments was used. A multiplex PCR assay on genomic DNA amplified the CDR3 region of rearranged TCR beta genes. Amplified TCR beta libraries were sequenced as 87-base-pair reads on the Illumina HiSeq System. The authors' pipeline ran thus. In a later analysis, tens of millions of unique TCR beta chains were counted across the roughly 670 repertoires, and around 10 million of these chains were shared by at least two donors. Raw reads were error-corrected and collapsed into unique sequences by a nearest-neighbor algorithm in which closely related sequences were merged to remove PCR and sequencing errors. To assign V, D and J gene segments, CDR3 sequences were aligned to IMGT reference sequences. Each retained sequence needed at least a six-nucleotide match to both a V gene segment and a J gene segment. Rearrangements were called productive when the CDR3 lacked stop codons and stayed in frame with V and J; all others were non-productive. Following IMGT convention, CDR3 was defined as the stretch from the second conserved V-encoded cysteine up to the conserved J-encoded phenylalanine. Sequences without an unambiguous match to a single V gene segment were excluded from the earlier analysis of about 600 of the donors. In an earlier analysis of several hundred of the donors, a V segment was called functional when productive rearrangements were above 56.7%, and segregating when the standard deviation between donors exceeded 5%. A statistical classification framework was built to diagnose cytomegalovirus status from the catalog of TCR beta chain sequences. V and J gene assignment, in a later analysis, came from comparing TCR nucleotide sequences with IMGT/GENE-DB human TR gene sequences. A later analysis assigned CDR3 sequences and most-parsimonious VDJ recombination scenarios with the TCRdist pipeline. A later analysis defined each TCR beta chain by its CDR3 amino acid sequence plus V-gene family, and excluded reads lacking a unique V-gene family. In a later analysis, approximately 590 highly shared, low-generation-probability nucleotide sequences were removed to address suspected cross-contamination and a sequencing artifact. In a later analysis, a clonal expansion index was calculated for each public chain from normalized within-repertoire ranks of inferred template counts. In a later analysis, generation probabilities were computed with a VDJ recombination model fitted to out-of-frame rearrangements, and the resulting probabilities were checked against IGoR. In a later analysis, TCR-TCR, TCR-HLA and TCR-CMV co-occurrence was scored with hypergeometric tests, and a repertoire-size bias correction was applied to TCR pairs. To estimate false discovery rates, a later analysis permuted the HLA or CMV assignments 20 times. In a later analysis, co-occurring TCRs were grouped using DBSCAN, with TCRdist sequence similarity added in when clustering inside HLA-allele-positive subsets. Co-occurrence clustering excluded repertoires with fewer than 30,000 or more than 120,000 public chains, plus five with anomalous nucleotide sharing. TCRdb re-hosts the immuneACCESS table, in-frame sequences only. Its copies lack some clones; in the studies checked, an unresolved V gene accounts for under half of them, and the cause for the rest is not known. The D gene and trimming were derived from the DNA, and the V and J assignments and clone size from that table. This sample is represented by under 200,000 clones; 60% to 80% of them were singletons. 3.1% of the sample is held by the ten biggest clonotypes.

This entry belongs to a study of cytomegalovirus exposure and HLA in healthy donors listed by TCRdb under 2017. For context, the study as a whole: An earlier analysis of about 530 of the donors reported 250 to 300 Gb of sequence data and roughly 120 million unique TCR beta sequences obtained from roughly 180 million T cells. An early release that covered about 600 HLA-typed donors contained approximately 300 gigabases of sequencing data and 70 million to 100 million unique TCR sequences. The genetic ancestry cluster associated with self-reported Caucasian donors included roughly four fifths of the roughly 400 genotyped donors. The study aimed to test whether signatures of past pathogen exposure could be identified by cataloging public T cell receptors. The study profiled the T cell repertoires of about 720 subjects by immunosequencing and related them to cytomegalovirus serostatus. Along with the roughly 700-subject first cohort, a separate validation cohort of about 110 different subjects was used. To predict cytomegalovirus infection status, the study brought together high-throughput TCR immunosequencing, statistical association of individual TCRs with disease status, and machine learning. In a later analysis, previously published TCR beta repertoires from hundreds of donors were re-analyzed and high-resolution HLA genotyping was added so that TCR occurrence patterns could be studied. Rather than using new phenotypic data, the later analysis identified candidate immune exposures from TCR beta sequences and from how often those sequences occurred across donors. An earlier analysis of 587 of the donors used high-throughput TCR beta sequencing to judge whether each TCR beta V gene segment behaved as functional or pseudogenic. Donor age, sex, ethnicity and CMV serostatus were compiled together with the repertoire data. A later genetic analysis took genome-wide SNP genotypes for about 55% of the 666 donors and used that subset as a discovery cohort. All discovery cohort repertoires had been generated using a single sequencing platform. Class I and class II HLA loci were covered by the typing at four-digit resolution. The number of typed donors differed by locus: about 620-640 for A, B, C, DRB1 and DQB1; about 520 for DQA1; around 580 for DPA1; and about 470 for DPB1. Five DR-DQ haplotypes were handled as single units for association and clustering because linkage in the cohort was strong. Across approximately 420 genotyped donors of the cohort, an average of approximately 240,000 unique TCR beta nucleotide sequences per donor were sequenced, and approximately 17% of those sequences were non-productive. What the research found in general, with its limitations: In vitro tests confirmed that a few of the cytomegalovirus-associated TCR beta chains recognize cytomegalovirus antigens. The earlier analysis of some 560 of the donors excluded 15 to 20 rarely observed V segments, including chromosome 9 orphons, because counts were too low. Across donors, most TCR sequences were observed very rarely, whereas some public TCRs were present in many individuals. When HLA alleles, especially DR and DQ, strongly co-occurred, attributing TCR associations to individual alleles was difficult. Linkage disequilibrium might explain the correlated functional status among segregating V segments, but an unknown experimental factor could not be excluded. An earlier analysis of approximately 570 of the donors showed that most TCR beta V segments appeared in productive rearrangements either about 87% or about 30% of the time, which broadly matched IMGT annotations. A further reported finding was that TCR beta sequences accurately predicted the HLA-A and HLA-B alleles for most subjects in the first cohort. Only TCR beta chains were sequenced in this cohort, and the absence of alpha or paired-chain data limited detectable features. A cluster of highly shared sequence variants was judged likely to represent a technical artifact of the sequencing pipeline. In a later analysis, several top co-occurrence clusters were reported to appear linked to parvovirus B19, influenza, CMV and Epstein-Barr virus. Some IMGT-functional V segments, including TRBV6-2 and TRBV6-3, could not be distinguished by the 87-base-pair reads and were therefore excluded. According to a later genetic analysis, donors in an Asian-associated ancestry cluster had fewer N-insertions in productive TCRs than the approximately 700-donor mean. It was suggested by the authors that the approach could potentially be generalized to other disease states and immunological phenotypes. Cytomegalovirus status was reported to be diagnosed by the classifier with high specificity and sensitivity in both the original and validation cohorts. In the study, around 160 TCR beta chains were listed as associated with cytomegalovirus. Because HLA typing was missing for some donors at each locus, association tests included only the typed subset. Compared with equally common non-associated chains, HLA-associated TCR beta chains in a later analysis were more clonally expanded and had lower generation probabilities. In a later analysis, some 17,000 TCR beta sequences were associated with specific HLA alleles at a false discovery rate of 0.05. Roughly uniform sequencing depth across donors was assumed in presence/absence analyses, although this assumption may not hold. According to a later analysis, most CMV-associated TCR beta chains appeared to be HLA-restricted, and the HLA associations seemed to be driven largely by CMV exposure. For the cohort, immune exposure information was limited to CMV serostatus. V-gene and J-gene trimming of TCR beta chains was associated with a missense DCLRE1C variant in a later genetic analysis, and the association was replicated in an independent cohort. According to a later analysis, TCR association rates differed among HLA loci, with DRB1 alleles showing the most associated TCRs and HLA-C alleles showing the fewest.

Including cysteine and phenylalanine, the CDR3 has 13 amino acids. CDR3 DNA is the only sequence kept; it has 39 bases, read in frame from the first base. V loses 5 bases of germline sequence and J loses 2 bases, and the interval between the two ends is 10 bases. CDR1 and CDR2 (SGHNT, YYREEE) derive from the germline V gene (reference sequence). The cohort was made up of several hundred healthy bone marrow donors. At the time of sampling, all cohort members were nominally healthy, though unrecorded immune exposures were likely present. The donor tested CMV seronegative and was one of the 352 seronegative cohort members. A peripheral blood sample was provided by each donor, and peripheral blood mononuclear cells were used for TCR beta sequencing. The Qiagen DNeasy Blood Extraction Kit was used to extract genomic DNA from the blood cell samples.

Material for sequencing was PBMCs. The TCR sequence derives from a female donor in good health and CMV-seronegative. Recombination joined TRBV5-4 with TRBJ1-1; too little of a D gene remains to name it. The nucleotide sequence reads TGTGCCAGCAGGACCAGAGGTAACACTGAAGCTTTCTTT. Translation gives CASRTRGNTEAFF.